This T cell receptor beta chain emerged from a study of OX40 agonist ivuxolimab in advanced cancers. Study background: Patients received ivuxolimab, an intravenous treatment, every 2 weeks at 0.01 to 10 mg/kg.

Whole-study findings and limits: No determination was made of the antigen specificity of the expanded peripheral T cells.

In regard to this clone: The antigen remains unidentified.

Assay used: immunoSEQ multiplex PCR; TCRdb lists only in-frame clones, some missing. The repertoire holds 100,000 or so clones, with approximately 85% as singletons. Deletions cut 6 bases from V and 5 bases from J, with 23 bases between. Germline loops: CDR1 KGHSH, CDR2 LQKENI. This CDR3 contains 17 residues. This TCR was recovered from an adult with an advanced solid tumor such as melanoma, head and neck, liver or kidney cancer. V gene TRBV18 combines with J gene TRBJ2-1; TRBD2 is a possible D gene (6 bases). This material consisted of CD4+ or CD8+ T cells sorted from blood, taken in a trial of the OX40 agonist ivuxolimab. CDR3 in DNA: TGTGCCAGCTCGCACCGGGCGCGGGGCGGGGACGACAATGAGCAGTTCTTC. Its translation: CASSHRARGGDDNEQFF. Filled out from reference TRBV18 and TRBJ2-1, the complete variable domain reads NAGVMQNPRHLVRRRGQEARLRCSPMKGHSHVYWYRQLPEEGLKFMVYLQKENIIDESGMPKERFSAEFPKEGPSILRIQQVVRGDSAAYFCASSHRARGGDDNEQFFGPGTRLTVL.